The sequence of this T cell receptor (beta chain) was determined in a study of blood T cells in healthy people across ages. Study-level information: With template switching, about one barcoded beta molecule was captured per two T cells.

Study findings and constraints: Naive T cell percentage by flow cytometry tracked strongly with beta diversity. Long-lived and aged donors differed, with more naive CD4+ cells and higher diversity in the long-lived.

The draw of peripheral blood yielded ten milliliters from each donor. A sample-barcoded 5' primer and a J-beta primer mix were used in a second PCR of about 7 to 11 cycles. TCRdb re-analysed the 5' RACE reads in MiXCR, keeping a single row per CDR3 protein. The sample holds 1.5 million to 1.9 million distinct CDR3 sequences; 42% are singletons and the top ten take about 3.8%. The CDR3 totals 16 residues. In germline, CDR1 is SGHRS, CDR2 YFSETQ. In this sample, this clonotype turned up once. No antigen is known for it. One end of the junction varies from germline; a read error may be responsible. This TCR came from a woman aged 18 to 35 in good health. Sequencing was performed on blood. The rearrangement links TRBV5-1 to TRBJ2-1; 7 nucleotides match TRBD1. The CDR3 sequence is CASGLESQGVYYEQFF. CDR3 DNA: TGCGCCAGCGGCTTGGAGTCGCAGGGGGTCTACTATGAGCAGTTCTTC.